This paragraph reports one T cell receptor (beta chain). V shed 0 bases, J shed 6 bases, and the junction held 2 bases outside the gene matches. Germline-derived CDR1 and CDR2 are SGDLS and YYNGEE. This CDR3 has 13 amino acids. In the original analysis: For nucleated cells, counts were estimated from reference gene primer amplification. TCRdb's copy holds only in-frame clones and misses some; the assay was immunoSEQ multiplex PCR. The DNA was the basis for D and trimming; V, J and clone size are from that table. The sample includes some 150,000 clones, 80% of them seen just once. The data are from a study of blood T cell repertoires in COVID-19. Across the whole study: Collection of acute and convalescent COVID-19 samples took place in the United States, Italy and Spain. T cells, B-cell-depleted T cells, or PBMCs supplied cDNA or gDNA.

V and J are TRBV9 and TRBJ1-1; 7 bases are a match to TRBD1. Sequenced: peripheral blood. This receptor was obtained from a man aged 55-75 years with acute or convalescent COVID-19. The CDR3 nucleotides are TGTGCCAGCAGCGTAGTAGGGGGCCCTGAAGCTTTCTTT. This sequence encodes CASSVVGGPEAFF.